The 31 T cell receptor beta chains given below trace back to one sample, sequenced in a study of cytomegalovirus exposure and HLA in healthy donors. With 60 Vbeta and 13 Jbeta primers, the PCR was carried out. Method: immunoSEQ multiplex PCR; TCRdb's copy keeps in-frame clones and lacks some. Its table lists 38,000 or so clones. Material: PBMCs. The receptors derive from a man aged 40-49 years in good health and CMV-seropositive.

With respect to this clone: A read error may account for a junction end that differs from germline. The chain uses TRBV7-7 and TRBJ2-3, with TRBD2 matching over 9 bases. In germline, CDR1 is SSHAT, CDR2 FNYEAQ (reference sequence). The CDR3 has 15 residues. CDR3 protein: CASSLASGKTDTQYF. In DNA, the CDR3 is TGTGCTAGCAGCTTAGCTAGCGGGAAAACAGATACGCAGTATTTT.

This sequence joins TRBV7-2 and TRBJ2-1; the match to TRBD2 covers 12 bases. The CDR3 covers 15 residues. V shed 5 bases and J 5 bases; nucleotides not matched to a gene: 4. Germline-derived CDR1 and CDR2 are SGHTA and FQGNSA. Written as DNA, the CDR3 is TGTGCCAGCAGCATACGACTAGCGGGAGACAATGAGCAGTTCTTC. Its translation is CASSIRLAGDNEQFF.

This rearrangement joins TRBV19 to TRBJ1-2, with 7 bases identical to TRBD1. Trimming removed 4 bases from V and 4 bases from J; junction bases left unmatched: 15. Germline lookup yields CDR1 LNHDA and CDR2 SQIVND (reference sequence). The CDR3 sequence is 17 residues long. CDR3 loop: CASSNAGTAALGYGYTF. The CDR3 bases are TGTGCCAGTAGTAACGCCGGGACAGCTGCCCTCGGCTATGGCTACACCTTC.

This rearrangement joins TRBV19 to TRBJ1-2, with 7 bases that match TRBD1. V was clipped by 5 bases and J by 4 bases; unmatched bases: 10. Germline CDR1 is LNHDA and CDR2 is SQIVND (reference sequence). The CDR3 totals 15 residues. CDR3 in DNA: TGTGCCAGTAGTGATCTGGGACAGCCTCTCTATGGCTACACCTTC. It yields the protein CASSDLGQPLYGYTF.

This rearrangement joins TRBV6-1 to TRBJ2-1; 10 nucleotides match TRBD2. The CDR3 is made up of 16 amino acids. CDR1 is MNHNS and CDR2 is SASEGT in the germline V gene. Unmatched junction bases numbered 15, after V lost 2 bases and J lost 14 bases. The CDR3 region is CASSESLAGVWVKEFF. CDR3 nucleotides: TGTGCCAGCAGTGAATCTCTAGCGGGAGTATGGGTTAAGGAGTTCTTC.

CDR3 sequence: CASSTGTGGTTGELFF. The CDR3 region has the DNA TGTGCCAGCAGCACCGGGACAGGGGGTACGACCGGGGAGCTGTTTTTT. The V gene is TRBV9, the J gene TRBJ2-2, with 11 bases aligning to TRBD1. This CDR3 is 16 amino acids long. Germline CDR1 and CDR2: SGDLS and YYNGEE. J gave up 5 bases and V 4 bases, and 7 bases lay outside the gene matches.

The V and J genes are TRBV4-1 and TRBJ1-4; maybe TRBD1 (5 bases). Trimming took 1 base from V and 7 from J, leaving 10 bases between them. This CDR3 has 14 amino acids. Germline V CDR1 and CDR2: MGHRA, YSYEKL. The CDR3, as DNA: TGCGCCAGCAGCCAAGGGGGCTCCATTGAAAAACTGTTTTTT. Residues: CASSQGGSIEKLFF.

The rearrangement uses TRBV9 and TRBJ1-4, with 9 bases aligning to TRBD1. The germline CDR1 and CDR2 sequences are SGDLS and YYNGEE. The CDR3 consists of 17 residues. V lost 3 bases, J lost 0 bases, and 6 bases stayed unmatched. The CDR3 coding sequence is TGTGCCAGCAGCGGTACAGGGGGCCGTGCAACTAATGAAAAACTGTTTTTT. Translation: CASSGTGGRATNEKLFF.

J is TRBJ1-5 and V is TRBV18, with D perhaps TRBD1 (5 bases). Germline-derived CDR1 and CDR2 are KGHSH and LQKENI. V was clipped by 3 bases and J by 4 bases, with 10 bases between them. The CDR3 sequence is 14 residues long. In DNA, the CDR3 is TGTGCCAGCTCACCGATCGGGGGAAATCAGCCCCAGCATTTT. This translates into CASSPIGGNQPQHF.

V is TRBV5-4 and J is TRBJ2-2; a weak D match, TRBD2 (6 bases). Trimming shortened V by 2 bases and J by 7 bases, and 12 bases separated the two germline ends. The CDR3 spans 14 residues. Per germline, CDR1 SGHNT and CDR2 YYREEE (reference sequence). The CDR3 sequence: CASSFNPGVGELFF. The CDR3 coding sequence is TGTGCCAGCAGCTTCAATCCGGGAGTCGGGGAGCTGTTTTTT.

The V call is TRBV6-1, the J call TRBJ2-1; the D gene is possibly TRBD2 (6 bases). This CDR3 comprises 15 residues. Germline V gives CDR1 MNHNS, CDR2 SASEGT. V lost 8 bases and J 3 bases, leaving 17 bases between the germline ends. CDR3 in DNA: TGTGCCAGCGTTCTGGGGCGGGGCAACTACAATGAGCAGTTCTTC. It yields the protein CASVLGRGNYNEQFF.

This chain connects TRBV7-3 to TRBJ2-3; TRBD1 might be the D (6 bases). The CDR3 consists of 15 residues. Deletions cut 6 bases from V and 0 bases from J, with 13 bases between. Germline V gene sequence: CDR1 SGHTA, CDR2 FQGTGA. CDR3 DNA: TGTGCCAGCAGTCGTGACAGGTCGAGCACAGATACGCAGTATTTT. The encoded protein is CASSRDRSSTDTQYF.

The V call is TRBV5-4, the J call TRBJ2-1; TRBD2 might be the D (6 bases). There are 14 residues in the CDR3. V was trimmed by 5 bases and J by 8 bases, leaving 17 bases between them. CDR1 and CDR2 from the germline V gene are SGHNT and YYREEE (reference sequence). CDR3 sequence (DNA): TGTGCCAGCAGTGGGGAGGCCCCTCCCCATGAGCAGTTCTTC. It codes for CASSGEAPPHEQFF.

The CDR3 DNA follows: TGTGCCAGCAGTTATGACAGGGGCCCTTACGAGCAGTACTTC. It yields the protein CASSYDRGPYEQYF. V is TRBV6-5 and J is TRBJ2-7; 8 positions agree with TRBD1. Trimming took 3 bases from V and 4 from J; bases not matched to a gene: 5. CDR1 and CDR2 from the germline V gene are MNHEY and SVGAGI. This CDR3 is built from 14 residues.

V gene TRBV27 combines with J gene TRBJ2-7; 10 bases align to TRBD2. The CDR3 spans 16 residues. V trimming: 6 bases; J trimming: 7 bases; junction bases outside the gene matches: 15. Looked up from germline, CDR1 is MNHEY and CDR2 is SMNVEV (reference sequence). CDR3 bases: TGTGCCAGCAGCCTGAGATGGACTAGCGGTATGTCGGAGCAGTACTTC. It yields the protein CASSLRWTSGMSEQYF.

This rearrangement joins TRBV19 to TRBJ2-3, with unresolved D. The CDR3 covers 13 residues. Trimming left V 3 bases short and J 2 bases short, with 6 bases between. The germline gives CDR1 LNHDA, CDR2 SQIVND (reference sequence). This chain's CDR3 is CASSMALTDTQYF. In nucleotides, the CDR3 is TGTGCCAGTAGTATGGCCCTCACAGATACGCAGTATTTT.

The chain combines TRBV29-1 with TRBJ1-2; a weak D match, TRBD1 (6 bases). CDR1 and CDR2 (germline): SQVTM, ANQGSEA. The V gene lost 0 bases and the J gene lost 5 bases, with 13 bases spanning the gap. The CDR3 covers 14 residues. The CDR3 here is CSVEDAGDAYGYTF. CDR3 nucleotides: TGCAGCGTTGAAGATGCAGGGGACGCTTATGGCTACACCTTC.

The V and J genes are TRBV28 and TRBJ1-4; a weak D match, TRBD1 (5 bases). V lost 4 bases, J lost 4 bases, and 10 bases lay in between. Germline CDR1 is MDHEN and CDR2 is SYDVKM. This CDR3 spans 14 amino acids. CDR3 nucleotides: TGTGCCAGCAGTTCCGGACAACTTAATGAAAAACTGTTTTTT. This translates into CASSSGQLNEKLFF.

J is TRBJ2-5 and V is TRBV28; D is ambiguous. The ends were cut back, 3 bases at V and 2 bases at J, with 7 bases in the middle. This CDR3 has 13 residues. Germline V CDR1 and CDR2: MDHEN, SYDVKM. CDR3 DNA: TGTGCCAGCAGTTTCACACGTCAAGAGACCCAGTACTTC. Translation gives CASSFTRQETQYF.

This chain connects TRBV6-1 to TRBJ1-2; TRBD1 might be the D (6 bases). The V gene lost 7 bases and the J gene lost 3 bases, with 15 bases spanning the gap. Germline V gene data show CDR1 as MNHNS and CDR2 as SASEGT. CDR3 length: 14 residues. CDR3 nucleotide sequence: TGTGCCAGCAAGGGGGAACAGTCCCACTATGGCTACACCTTC. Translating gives CASKGEQSHYGYTF.

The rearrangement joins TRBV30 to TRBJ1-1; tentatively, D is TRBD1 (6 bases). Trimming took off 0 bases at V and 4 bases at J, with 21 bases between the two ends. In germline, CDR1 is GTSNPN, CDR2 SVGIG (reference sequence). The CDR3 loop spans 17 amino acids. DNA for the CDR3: TGTGCCTGGAGTGTAACACGCACCCAGGGGTTGATCACTGAAGCTTTCTTT. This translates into CAWSVTRTQGLITEAFF.

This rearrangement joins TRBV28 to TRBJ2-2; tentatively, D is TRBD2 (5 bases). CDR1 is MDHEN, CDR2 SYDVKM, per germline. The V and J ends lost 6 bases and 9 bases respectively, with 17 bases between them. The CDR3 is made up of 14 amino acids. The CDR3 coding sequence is TGTGCCAGCAGAGAGAGGGCTTCTATGTGGGAGCTGTTTTTT. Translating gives CASRERASMWELFF.

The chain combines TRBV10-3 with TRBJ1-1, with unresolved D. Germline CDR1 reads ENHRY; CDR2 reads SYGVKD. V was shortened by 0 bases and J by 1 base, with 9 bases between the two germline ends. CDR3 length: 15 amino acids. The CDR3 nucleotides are TGTGCCATCAGTGAGTCGAGGGCCTGGAACACTGAAGCTTTCTTT. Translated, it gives CAISESRAWNTEAFF.

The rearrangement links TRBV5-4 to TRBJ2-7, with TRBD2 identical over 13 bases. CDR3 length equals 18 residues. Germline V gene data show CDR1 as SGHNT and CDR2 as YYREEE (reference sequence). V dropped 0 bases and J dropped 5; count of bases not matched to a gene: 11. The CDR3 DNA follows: TGTGCCAGCAGCTTGGAAGCCACTAGCGGGAGGGCCGCCCACGAGCAGTACTTC. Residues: CASSLEATSGRAAHEQYF.

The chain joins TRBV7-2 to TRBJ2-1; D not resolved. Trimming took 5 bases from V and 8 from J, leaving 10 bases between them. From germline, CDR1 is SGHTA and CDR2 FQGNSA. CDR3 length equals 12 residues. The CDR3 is CASSLMADEQFF. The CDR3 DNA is TGTGCCAGCAGCCTCATGGCCGATGAGCAGTTCTTC.

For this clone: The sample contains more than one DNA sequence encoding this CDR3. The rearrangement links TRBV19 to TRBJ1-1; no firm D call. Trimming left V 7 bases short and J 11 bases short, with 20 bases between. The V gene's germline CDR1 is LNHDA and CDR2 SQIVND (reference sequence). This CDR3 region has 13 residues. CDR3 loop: CASTSSWRPGAFF. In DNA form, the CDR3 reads TGTGCCAGTACCTCTAGTTGGAGACCTGGGGCTTTCTTT.

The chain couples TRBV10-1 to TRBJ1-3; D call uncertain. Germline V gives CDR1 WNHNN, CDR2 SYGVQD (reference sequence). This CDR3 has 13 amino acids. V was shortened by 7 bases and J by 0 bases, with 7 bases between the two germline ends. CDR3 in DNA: TGCGCCAGCAAACCGGGCTCTGGAAACACCATATATTTT. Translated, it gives CASKPGSGNTIYF.

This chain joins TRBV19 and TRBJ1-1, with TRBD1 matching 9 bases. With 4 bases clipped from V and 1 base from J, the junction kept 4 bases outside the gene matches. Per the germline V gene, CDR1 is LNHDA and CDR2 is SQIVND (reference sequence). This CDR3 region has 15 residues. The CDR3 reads CASSTRQGGNTEAFF. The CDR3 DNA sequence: TGTGCCAGTAGTACGCGACAGGGGGGGAACACTGAAGCTTTCTTT.

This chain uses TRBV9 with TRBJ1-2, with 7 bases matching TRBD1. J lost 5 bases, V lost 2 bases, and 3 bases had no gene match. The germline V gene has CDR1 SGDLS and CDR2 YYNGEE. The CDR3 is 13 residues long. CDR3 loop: CASSVGTEYGYTF. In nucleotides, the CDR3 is TGTGCCAGCAGCGTTGGGACAGAGTATGGCTACACCTTC.

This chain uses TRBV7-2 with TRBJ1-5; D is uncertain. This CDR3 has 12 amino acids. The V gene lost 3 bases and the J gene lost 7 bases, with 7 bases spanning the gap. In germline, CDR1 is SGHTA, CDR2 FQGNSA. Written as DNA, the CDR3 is TGTGCCAGCAGCTTTTACGGGCAGCCCCAGCATTTT. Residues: CASSFYGQPQHF.

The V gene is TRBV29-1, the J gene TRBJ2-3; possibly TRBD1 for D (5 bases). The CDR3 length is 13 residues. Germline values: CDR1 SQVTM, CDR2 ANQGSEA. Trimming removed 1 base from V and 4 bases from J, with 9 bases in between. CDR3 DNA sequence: TGCAGCGTTGAAGGCAGGGTGCCAGATACGCAGTATTTT. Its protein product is CSVEGRVPDTQYF.